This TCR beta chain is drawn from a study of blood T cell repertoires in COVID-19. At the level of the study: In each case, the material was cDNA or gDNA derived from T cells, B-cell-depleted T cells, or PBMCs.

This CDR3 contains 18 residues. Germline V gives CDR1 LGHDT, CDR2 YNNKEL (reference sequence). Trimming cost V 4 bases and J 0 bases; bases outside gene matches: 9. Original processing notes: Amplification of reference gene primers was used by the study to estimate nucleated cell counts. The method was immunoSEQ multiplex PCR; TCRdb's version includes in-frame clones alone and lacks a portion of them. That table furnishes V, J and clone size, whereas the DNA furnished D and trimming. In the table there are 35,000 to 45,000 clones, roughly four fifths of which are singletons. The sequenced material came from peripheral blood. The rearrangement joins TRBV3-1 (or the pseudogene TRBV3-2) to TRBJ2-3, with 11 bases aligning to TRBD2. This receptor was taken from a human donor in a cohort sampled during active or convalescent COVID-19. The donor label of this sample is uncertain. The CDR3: CASSRRTGTSGSTDTQYF. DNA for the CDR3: TGTGCCAGCAGCCGACGAACCGGGACTAGCGGTAGCACAGATACGCAGTATTTT.